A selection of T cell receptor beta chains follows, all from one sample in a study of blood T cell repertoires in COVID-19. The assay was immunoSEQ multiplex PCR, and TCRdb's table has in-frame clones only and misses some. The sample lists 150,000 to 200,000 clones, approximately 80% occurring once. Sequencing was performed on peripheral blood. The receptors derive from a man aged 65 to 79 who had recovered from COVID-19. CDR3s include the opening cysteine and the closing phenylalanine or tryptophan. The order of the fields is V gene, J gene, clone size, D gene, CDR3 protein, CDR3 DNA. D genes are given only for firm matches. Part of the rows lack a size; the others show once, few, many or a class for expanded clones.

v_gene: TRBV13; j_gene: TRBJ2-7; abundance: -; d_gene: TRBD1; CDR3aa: CASSSRDRYYEQYF; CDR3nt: TGTGCCAGCAGCTCCCGGGACAGGTACTACGAGCAGTACTTC
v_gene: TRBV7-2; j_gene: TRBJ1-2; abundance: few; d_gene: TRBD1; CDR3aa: CASSSQGGQYGYTF; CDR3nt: TGTGCCAGCAGCTCACAGGGGGGACAATATGGCTACACCTTC
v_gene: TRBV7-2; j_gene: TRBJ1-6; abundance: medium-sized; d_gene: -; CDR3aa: CASSSVFNSPLHF; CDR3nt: TGTGCCAGCAGTTCGGTCTTCAATTCACCCCTCCACTTT
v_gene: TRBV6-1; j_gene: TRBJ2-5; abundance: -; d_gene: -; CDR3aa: CASSERAGKYQETQYF; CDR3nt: TGTGCCAGCAGTGAACGGGCAGGGAAGTACCAAGAGACCCAGTACTTC
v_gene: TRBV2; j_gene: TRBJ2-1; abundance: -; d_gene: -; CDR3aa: CASSEEAVAYNEQFF; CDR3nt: TGTGCCAGCAGTGAAGAGGCGGTCGCCTACAATGAGCAGTTCTTC
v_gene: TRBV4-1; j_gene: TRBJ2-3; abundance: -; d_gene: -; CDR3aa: CASSQAGSTDTQYF; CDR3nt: TGCGCCAGCAGCCAAGCGGGAAGCACAGATACGCAGTATTTT
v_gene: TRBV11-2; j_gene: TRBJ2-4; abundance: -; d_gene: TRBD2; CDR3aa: CASSLLTSGRGGNIQYF; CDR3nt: TGTGCCAGCAGCTTGCTGACTAGCGGGAGAGGGGGGAACATTCAGTACTTC
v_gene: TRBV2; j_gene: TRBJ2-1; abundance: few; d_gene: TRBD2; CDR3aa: CASRPGTSGKSYNEQFF; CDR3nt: TGTGCCAGCAGACCCGGGACTAGCGGAAAGTCCTACAATGAGCAGTTCTTC
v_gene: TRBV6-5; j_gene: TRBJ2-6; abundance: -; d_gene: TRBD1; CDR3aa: CASSPGQGANVLTF; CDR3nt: TGTGCCAGCAGTCCCGGACAGGGTGCCAACGTCCTGACTTTC
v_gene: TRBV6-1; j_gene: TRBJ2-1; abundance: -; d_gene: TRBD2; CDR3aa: CASSELIGTSGNNEQFF; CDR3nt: TGTGCCAGCAGTGAACTAATCGGGACTAGCGGGAACAATGAGCAGTTCTTC
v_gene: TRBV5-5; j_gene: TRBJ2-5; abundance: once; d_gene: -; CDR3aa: CASSLATGPSQETQYF; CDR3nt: TGTGCCAGCAGCTTGGCAACAGGGCCCAGCCAAGAGACCCAGTACTTC
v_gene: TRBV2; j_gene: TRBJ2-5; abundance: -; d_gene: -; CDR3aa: CASFLETQYF; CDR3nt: TGTGCCAGCTTCTTAGAGACCCAGTACTTC
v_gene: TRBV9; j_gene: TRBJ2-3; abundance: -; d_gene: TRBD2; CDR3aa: CASSERLAGATDTQYF; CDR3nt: TGTGCCAGCAGCGAGCGCTTAGCGGGAGCTACAGATACGCAGTATTTT
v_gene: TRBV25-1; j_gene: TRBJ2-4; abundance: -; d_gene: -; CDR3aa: CASSDWREDIQYF; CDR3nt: TGTGCCAGCAGTGATTGGAGGGAGGACATTCAGTACTTC
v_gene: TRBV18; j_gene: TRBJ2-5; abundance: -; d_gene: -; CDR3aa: CASSPPKLAEETQYF; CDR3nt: TGTGCCAGCTCACCACCGAAGTTAGCGGAAGAGACCCAGTACTTC
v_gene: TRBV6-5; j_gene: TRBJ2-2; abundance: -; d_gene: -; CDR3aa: CASTRRDLNTGELFF; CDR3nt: TGTGCCAGCACTCGGCGGGACCTGAACACCGGGGAGCTGTTTTTT
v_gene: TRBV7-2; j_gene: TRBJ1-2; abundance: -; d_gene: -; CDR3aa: CASSLGHPNYGYTF; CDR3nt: TGTGCCAGCAGCTTGGGACACCCTAACTATGGCTACACCTTC
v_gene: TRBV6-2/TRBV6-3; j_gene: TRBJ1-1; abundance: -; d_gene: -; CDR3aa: CASSPPGFPEAFF; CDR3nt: TGTGCCAGCAGTCCCCCAGGGTTTCCCGAAGCTTTCTTT
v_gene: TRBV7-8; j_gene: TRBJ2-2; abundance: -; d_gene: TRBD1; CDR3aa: CASSLVGRGGTGRTGELFF; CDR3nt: TGTGCCAGCAGCTTAGTAGGGCGGGGCGGGACAGGGCGCACCGGGGAGCTGTTTTTT
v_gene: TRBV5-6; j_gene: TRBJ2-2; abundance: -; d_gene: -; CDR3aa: CATLSGGTGELFF; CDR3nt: TGTGCCACCCTCAGCGGTGGCACCGGGGAGCTGTTTTTT
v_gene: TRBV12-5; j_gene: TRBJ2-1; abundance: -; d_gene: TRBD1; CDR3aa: CASGLDRDRENWNEQFF; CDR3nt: TGTGCTAGTGGTTTGGATAGGGACAGGGAAAATTGGAATGAGCAGTTCTTC
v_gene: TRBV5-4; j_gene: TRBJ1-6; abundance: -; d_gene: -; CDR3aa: CASSLDRATVSSPLHF; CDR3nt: TGTGCCAGCAGCTTGGATCGCGCGACAGTGAGTTCACCCCTCCACTTT
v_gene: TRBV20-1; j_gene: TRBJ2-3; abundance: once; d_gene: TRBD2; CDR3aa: CSASLAGGSDTQYF; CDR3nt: TGCAGTGCTAGTCTAGCGGGAGGGTCAGATACGCAGTATTTT
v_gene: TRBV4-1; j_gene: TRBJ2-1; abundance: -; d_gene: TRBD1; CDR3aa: CASSQVGDSYNEQFF; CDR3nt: TGCGCCAGCAGCCAAGTGGGGGACAGTTACAATGAGCAGTTCTTC
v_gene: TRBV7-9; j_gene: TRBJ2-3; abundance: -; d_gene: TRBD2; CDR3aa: CASSTSGSTDTQYF; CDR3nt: TGTGCCAGCAGCACTAGCGGGAGCACAGATACGCAGTATTTT
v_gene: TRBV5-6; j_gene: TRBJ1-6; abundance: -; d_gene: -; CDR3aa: CASSPGVSPLHF; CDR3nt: TGTGCCAGCAGCCCGGGGGTTTCGCCCCTCCACTTT
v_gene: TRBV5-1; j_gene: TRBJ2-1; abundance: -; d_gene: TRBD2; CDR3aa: CASSFRLAEPYNEQFF; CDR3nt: TGCGCCAGCAGCTTTCGACTAGCGGAGCCCTACAATGAGCAGTTCTTC
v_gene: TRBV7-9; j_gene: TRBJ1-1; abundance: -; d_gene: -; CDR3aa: CASSSQVGTEAFF; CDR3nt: TGTGCCAGCAGCTCACAGGTTGGCACTGAAGCTTTCTTT
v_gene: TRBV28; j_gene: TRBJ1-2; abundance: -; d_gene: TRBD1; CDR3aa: CASSLVRGVYGYTF; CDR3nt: TGTGCCAGCAGTTTAGTCAGGGGGGTCTATGGCTACACCTTC